This T cell receptor (beta chain) was observed in a study of regulatory T cells in long-lasting Graves disease. Study-wide results and limits: The persistent group shared 3,000 or so public clonotypes, more than the roughly 970 shared by new patients. Because few samples were included, accuracy may have been lower. Gene preferences differed: TRBV28, TRBJ1-2, TRBJ2-5 in persistent cases.

V lost 1 base and J lost 1, with 8 bases in between. The CDR3 sequence is 14 residues long. Per germline, CDR1 SGHRS and CDR2 YFSETQ. Arm-PCR of CDR3 regions and iRepertoire HTBI primers were used to build TCR beta libraries. TCRdb re-derived calls from the multiplex PCR reads in MiXCR, one entry per CDR3 protein. The data show a few hundred thousand distinct CDR3 sequences, over 9.5% seen once. Time point: newly diagnosed GD, antithyroid drugs for less than 3 months. RNA extracted from PBMCs served as the sequencing template. American Thyroid Association guidelines served as the basis for diagnosing Graves' disease. This clonotype came up many times. Its antigen is not known. Another study also made use of these data, one on T cells in Graves' hyperthyroidism and ophthalmopathy.

V usage is TRBV5-1 and J usage is TRBJ1-1; a possible D gene is TRBD1 (5 bases). This TCR came from a woman aged 18-35 years with Graves disease. Specimen: peripheral blood mononuclear cells (PBMCs), collected at new diagnosis, from a patient treated with antithyroid drugs. The CDR3 spells CASSLMGTNTEAFF. CDR3 sequence (DNA): TGCGCCAGCAGCTTGATGGGGACGAACACTGAAGCTTTCTTT.